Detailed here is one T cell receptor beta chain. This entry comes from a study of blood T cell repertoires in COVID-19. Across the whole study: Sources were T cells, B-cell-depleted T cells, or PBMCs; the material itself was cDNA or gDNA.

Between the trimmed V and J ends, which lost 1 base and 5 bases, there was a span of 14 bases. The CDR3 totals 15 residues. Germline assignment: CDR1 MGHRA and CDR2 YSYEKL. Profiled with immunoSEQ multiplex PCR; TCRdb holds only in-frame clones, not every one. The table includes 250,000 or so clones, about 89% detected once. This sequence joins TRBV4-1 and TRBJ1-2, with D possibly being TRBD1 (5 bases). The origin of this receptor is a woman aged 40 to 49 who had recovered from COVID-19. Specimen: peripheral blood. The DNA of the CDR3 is TGCGCCAGCAGCCAAGGGAGGGGTCTGGGGTATGGCTACACCTTC. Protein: CASSQGRGLGYGYTF.